This TCR beta chain emerged from a study of OX40 agonist ivuxolimab in advanced cancers. Background for the entire study: Ivuxolimab was an agonistic, fully human IgG2 monoclonal antibody directed against OX40 (CD134), a costimulatory receptor. Intravenous ivuxolimab was administered to patients every 2 weeks at six dose levels: 0.01, 0.1, 0.3, 1.5, 3 and 10 mg/kg. Of the 50 to 55 patients in dose escalation, some 20 had hepatocellular carcinoma, about 15 had melanoma, 9 had renal cell carcinoma and 9 had head and neck cancer. In the dose-escalation cohort, 70% to 85% of patients were male, and the mean age was approximately 60 years with a range of roughly 23 to 79. Patients were allowed to have had prior anti-PD-1, anti-PD-L1 or anti-CTLA-4 therapy, and approximately 40% of the dose-escalation patients had been treated with checkpoint inhibitors. Partial responses occurred in three dose-escalation patients, of whom one had hepatocellular carcinoma and two had cutaneous melanoma. Peripheral TCRbeta sequencing aimed to test whether ivuxolimab altered TCR sequence diversity and caused clonal T-cell expansion. The monotherapy dose-escalation portion (N ≈ 52 patients) of the phase I ivuxolimab trial is reported in the paper.

The trial excluded patients who had a history of autoimmune disease or were on systemic immunosuppression. Peripheral blood for TCR sequencing was collected from all dose cohorts at baseline, on cycle 4 day 1, and on cycle 7 day 1. The samples were drawn from a first-in-human, open-label, multicenter phase I dose-escalation trial of ivuxolimab. Adults with locally advanced or metastatic melanoma, renal cell, hepatocellular, or head and neck squamous cell carcinoma were enrolled in the trial. CD4+ and CD8+ T cells were sorted separately from peripheral blood before TCR sequencing. The CDR3 contains 12 residues, cysteine and phenylalanine counted. Only CDR3 DNA remains: 36 bases, in frame from the first base. The germline V gene sets CDR1 to SQVTM and CDR2 to ANQGSEA. V and J lose 8 bases and 3 bases, and a span of 10 bases separates them. The paper as a whole reports these results and caveats: At doses from 0.1 to 3.0 mg/kg, clonal expansion was seen in both CD4+ and CD8+ blood T cells between baseline and week 6. In the 0.1-3.0 mg/kg groups, partial responders were among the patients with the lowest normalized peripheral clonal expansion, particularly in CD8+ T cells. Low levels of normalized T-cell clonal expansion were also seen in some nonresponding patients. Which antigens the clonally expanded peripheral T cells were specific for was not determined. After ivuxolimab, expanded clones were on average more numerous among CD8+ T cells than among CD4+ T cells.

As for this clone: Its recognized antigen is unknown. Per-base qualities were not stored, and no clone one base away is much larger.

For sequencing of the TCRbeta CDR3 region, genomic DNA was extracted from the sorted cells. TCRbeta CDR3 regions were sequenced using the immunoSEQ Assay. TCRdb took over this immuneACCESS table, retaining in-frame rearrangements with V and J assigned. Such tables are incomplete; in checked studies, under half of the missing clones stem from an unresolved V gene, and the remainder is unexplained. This sample has about 130,000 clones in its table, and approximately 90% of those were observed once. The ten largest clones add up to under 0.85% of the sample. Sequenced here: CD4+ or CD8+ T cells sorted from blood, sampled in a trial of the OX40 agonist ivuxolimab. The source is an adult with an advanced solid tumor such as melanoma, head and neck, liver or kidney cancer. The V and J segments used are TRBV29-1 and TRBJ2-2; TRBD2 is a possible D gene, resting on 6 matching bases. The nucleotide sequence is given as TGCAGCTCCGCGGGATACACCGGGGAGCTGTTTTTT. Its product reads: CSSAGYTGELFF.